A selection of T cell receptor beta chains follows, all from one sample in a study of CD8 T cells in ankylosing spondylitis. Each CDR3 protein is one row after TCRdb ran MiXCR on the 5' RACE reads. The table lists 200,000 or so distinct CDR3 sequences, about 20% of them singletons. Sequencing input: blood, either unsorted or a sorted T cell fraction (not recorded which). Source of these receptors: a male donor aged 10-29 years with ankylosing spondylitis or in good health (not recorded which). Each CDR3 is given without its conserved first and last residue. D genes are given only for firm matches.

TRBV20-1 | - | SARDQNGTYGYT
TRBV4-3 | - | ASSQDRGPSKGYT
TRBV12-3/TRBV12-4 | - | ASRPQGPPITYNEQF
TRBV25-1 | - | ASSEGKRGVQY
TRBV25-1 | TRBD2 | ASKGLAGVNEQF
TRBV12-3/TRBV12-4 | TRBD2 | ASRRGTSLDNEQF
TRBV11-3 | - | ASSHLPGLNTEAF
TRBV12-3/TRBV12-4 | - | ASSLRLENNNEQF
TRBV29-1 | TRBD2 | SGLRAGRAEETQY
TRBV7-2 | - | ASSSQGPPYNEQF
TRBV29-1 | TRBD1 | SVGDRGSGNTIY
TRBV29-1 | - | SVDSLGLMNRPYNEQF
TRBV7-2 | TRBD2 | ASSLLAGVFDEQF
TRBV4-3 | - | ASSQVRGAGEQF
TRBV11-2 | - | ASSSSRTGGTETQY
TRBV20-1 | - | SSGRKETQY
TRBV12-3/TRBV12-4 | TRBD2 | ASSSWGRAYEQY
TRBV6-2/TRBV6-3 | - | ASSYGLAPGELF
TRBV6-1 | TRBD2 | ASTPGGSGRATDTQY
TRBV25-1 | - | ASSEVGMYEQY
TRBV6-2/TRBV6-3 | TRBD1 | ASSPGTATGELF
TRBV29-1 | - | SMRSGYEQY
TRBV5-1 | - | ASSLVPGNTEAF
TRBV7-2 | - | ASMGGIRNTEAF
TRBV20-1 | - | SAGLAPTYEQY
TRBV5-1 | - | ASSLGGSGKNIQY
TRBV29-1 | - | SYGTLSYNEQF
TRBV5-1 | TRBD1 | ASRAGQGALPGDEQF
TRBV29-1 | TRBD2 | SVDRTSGRGDEQF
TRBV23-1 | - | ASSQSLGSEQF
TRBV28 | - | ASSLRRYSNQPQH
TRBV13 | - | ASFRKRNAGELF
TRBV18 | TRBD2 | ASSPTSGRYTGELF
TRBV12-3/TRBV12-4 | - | ASSFNIPGLDNTGELF
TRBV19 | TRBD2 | ASSTGRRASGSDEQF
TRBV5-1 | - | ASSLSVRQIQETQY
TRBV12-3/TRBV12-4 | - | ASSLYQSYGYT
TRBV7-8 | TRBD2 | ASSPGLADTGELF
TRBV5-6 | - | ASSAPSGANVLT